This entry concerns a single T cell receptor (beta chain). This clonotype was seen at least ten times. Its cognate antigen has yet to be identified. The record has no base qualities; no much larger clone is one base away. This sample is drawn from a study of response to subunit inactivated influenza vaccine (dated by TCRdb to 2017 to 2018). Some background on the complete study: The study used deep quantitative T cell receptor repertoire profiling to track responses to a trivalent subunit inactivated influenza vaccine.

Here is what the overall study found, with its caveats: It was suggested by the authors that each seasonal influenza vaccination may recruit only a limited number of new T cells.

Libraries were made using RT-PCR. These reads were obtained on an Illumina HiSeq 2500. The public reads were reanalyzed by TCRdb: fastp trimming at Q25, MiXCR alignment, in-frame beta chains only. Rows merge per CDR3 protein into single entries with the most common DNA and genes. This sample holds about 540,000 distinct CDR3 sequences; 20% to 25% were observed only once. The ten largest clones take up around 2.8% of the sample. This sample also appeared in a second study, on T cells expressing NK-cell markers. The second paper further reports: The TCR beta cDNA libraries were made using 5'RACE template switching, a step that added both a universal primer site and unique molecular identifiers. TCR beta-chain repertoires were profiled in sorted CD3+CD56+NKG2C+, CD3+CD56+NKG2C- and CD3+CD56-NKG2C+ T-cell subsets from several donors. Among the eight sequenced donors, only one was HCMV-seronegative, while the other seven were HCMV-seropositive. In several experiments an anti-gammadeltaTCR antibody was added to restrict sorting to alphabetaTCR-expressing T cells. In a handful of donors, the dominant CD3+CD56+NKG2C+ clonotypes were among the top 10 CD8+ clonotypes and accounted for roughly 1.0-8% of CD8+ T cells. Those dominant clonotypes were again the most abundant among CD3+CD56-NKG2C+ cells in a few donors, at about 28.3-65%. Whether the expanded NKG2C-expressing T cell clones were specific for HCMV antigens was left unclear. Randomly selected healthy volunteers, three men and five women, were used as the eight sequenced donors. To determine HCMV serostatus, a commercial ELISA kit was used to detect HCMV-specific IgG in serum. Peripheral blood mononuclear cells were isolated from blood by Ficoll density gradient centrifugation. CD4+ and CD8+ T cells were isolated from PBMC by magnetic immunoseparation with Miltenyi isolation kits. Synthesis of cDNA was primed from the TCR beta constant segment and was followed by two consecutive PCR amplification steps. Libraries were sequenced as 2 x 150 bp reads on Illumina HiSeq 2000/2500, MiSeq or NextSeq. MIGEC was used to demultiplex reads and group the reads by UMI, and MiTCR was used to assemble and quantify clonotypes. To exclude erroneous sequences, any TCR cDNA sequence not supported by at least two reads was discarded. The tcR package was used for downstream repertoire analysis, and clonotypes were matched between fractions using CDR3 nucleotide sequence together with V segment. VDJmatch was used to annotate antigen specificity against VDJdb, with one amino acid substitution in CDR3 permitted.

Specimen: CD4+ T cells sorted from PBMCs, collected 11 to 12 days after vaccination. This TCR was sampled from a man aged 45-65 years who received an inactivated influenza vaccine. Donor details come from another sample of the same person, matched by shared clones.

The CDR3 is CASSQWVSNTGELFF. DNA sequence: TGCGCCAGCAGCCAATGGGTTTCAAACACCGGGGAGCTGTTTTTT. Rearrangement joined TRBV4-1 to TRBJ2-2; no D gene can be assigned with confidence. The CDR3 sequence holds 15 residues, the cysteine and phenylalanine included. The only DNA kept is the CDR3, 45 bases in frame from the first base. For CDR1 and CDR2, the germline V gene lists MGHRA and YSYEKL. A distance of 9 bases separates the germline ends of V and J, which lose 2 bases and 2 bases respectively.